This T cell receptor (beta chain) was sequenced for a study of T cells in Graves' hyperthyroidism and ophthalmopathy. The study's findings and limits: Before onset, ophthalmopathy was predicted by the model a median around 6 months earlier.

CDR1 and CDR2 from the germline V gene are MDHEN and SYDVKM. V dropped 6 bases and J dropped 5 bases, with 10 bases sitting between them. The CDR3 length is 12 residues. This clonotype was observed at least ten times. Its antigen is not identified. Template material for amplifying TCR beta CDR3 regions consisted of RNA transcripts. First-round RT-PCR targeting the TCR CDR3 was performed with the HTBI primer set. TCRdb redid the calling of the multiplex PCR reads with MiXCR, one entry per CDR3 protein. The data hold around 420,000 distinct CDR3 sequences, with 15% to 19% observed a single time. The receptor's source is a woman under 30 with Graves' hyperthyroidism. The sample was blood. The chain uses TRBV28 and TRBJ2-5; no firm D call. The CDR3 loop is CASSSEPETQYF. DNA for the CDR3: TGTGCCAGCAGCTCGGAGCCGGAGACCCAGTACTTC.